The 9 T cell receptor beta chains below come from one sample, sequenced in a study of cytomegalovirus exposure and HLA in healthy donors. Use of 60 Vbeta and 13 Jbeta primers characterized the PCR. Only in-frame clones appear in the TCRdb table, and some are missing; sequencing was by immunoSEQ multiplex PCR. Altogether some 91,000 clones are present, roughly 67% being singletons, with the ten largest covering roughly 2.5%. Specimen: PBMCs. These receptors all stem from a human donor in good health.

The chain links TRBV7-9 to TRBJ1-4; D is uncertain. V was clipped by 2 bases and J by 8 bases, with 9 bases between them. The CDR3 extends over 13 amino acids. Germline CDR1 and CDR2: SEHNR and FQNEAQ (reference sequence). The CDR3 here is CASSLREREKLFF. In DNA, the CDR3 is TGTGCCAGCAGCTTACGGGAGCGGGAAAAACTGTTTTTT.

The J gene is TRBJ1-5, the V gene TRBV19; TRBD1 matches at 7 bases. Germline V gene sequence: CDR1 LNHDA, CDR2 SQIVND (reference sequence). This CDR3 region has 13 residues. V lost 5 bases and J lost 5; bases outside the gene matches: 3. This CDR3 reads CASSVGGDQPQHF. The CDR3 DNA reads TGTGCCAGTAGTGTAGGGGGCGATCAGCCCCAGCATTTT.

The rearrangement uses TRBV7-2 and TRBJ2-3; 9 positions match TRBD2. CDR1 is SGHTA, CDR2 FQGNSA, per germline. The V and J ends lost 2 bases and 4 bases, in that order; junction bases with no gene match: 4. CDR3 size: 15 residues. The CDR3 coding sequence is TGTGCCAGCAGCTTACTCGCGGGGGGGGCAGATACGCAGTATTTT. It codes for CASSLLAGGADTQYF.

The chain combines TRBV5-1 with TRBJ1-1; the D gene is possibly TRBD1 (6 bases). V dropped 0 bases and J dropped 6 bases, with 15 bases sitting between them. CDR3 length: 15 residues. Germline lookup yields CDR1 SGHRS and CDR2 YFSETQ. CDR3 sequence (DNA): TGCGCCAGCAGCTTGGAAACATGGACAGTTCCTGAAGCTTTCTTT. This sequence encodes CASSLETWTVPEAFF.

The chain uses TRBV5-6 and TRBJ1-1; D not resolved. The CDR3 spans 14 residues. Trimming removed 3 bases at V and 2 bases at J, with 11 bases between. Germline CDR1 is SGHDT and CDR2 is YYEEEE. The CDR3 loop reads CASSSVQTNTEAFF. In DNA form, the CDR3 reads TGTGCCAGCAGCTCCGTCCAAACTAACACTGAAGCTTTCTTT.

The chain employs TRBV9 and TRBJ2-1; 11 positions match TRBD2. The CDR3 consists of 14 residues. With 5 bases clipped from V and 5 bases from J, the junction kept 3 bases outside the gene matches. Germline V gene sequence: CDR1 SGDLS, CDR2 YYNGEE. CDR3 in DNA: TGTGCCAGCAGGCCTAGCGGGGGGAACAATGAGCAGTTCTTC. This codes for CASRPSGGNNEQFF.

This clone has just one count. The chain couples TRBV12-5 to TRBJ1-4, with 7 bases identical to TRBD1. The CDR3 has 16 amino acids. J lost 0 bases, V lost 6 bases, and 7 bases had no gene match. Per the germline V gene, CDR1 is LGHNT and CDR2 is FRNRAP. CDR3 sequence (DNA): TGTGCTAGTGGCCCGACAGGGTATGCAACTAATGAAAAACTGTTTTTT. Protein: CASGPTGYATNEKLFF.

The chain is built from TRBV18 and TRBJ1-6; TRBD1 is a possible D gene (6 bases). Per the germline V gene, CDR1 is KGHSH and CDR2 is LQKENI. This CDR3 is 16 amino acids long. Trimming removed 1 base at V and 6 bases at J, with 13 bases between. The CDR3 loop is CASSPQPGQSNSPLHF. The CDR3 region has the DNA TGTGCCAGCTCACCACAACCAGGACAGTCTAATTCACCCCTCCACTTT. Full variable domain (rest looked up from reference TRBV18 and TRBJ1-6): NAGVMQNPRHLVRRRGQEARLRCSPMKGHSHVYWYRQLPEEGLKFMVYLQKENIIDESGMPKERFSAEFPKEGPSILRIQQVVRGDSAAYFCASSPQPGQSNSPLHFGNGTRLTVT.

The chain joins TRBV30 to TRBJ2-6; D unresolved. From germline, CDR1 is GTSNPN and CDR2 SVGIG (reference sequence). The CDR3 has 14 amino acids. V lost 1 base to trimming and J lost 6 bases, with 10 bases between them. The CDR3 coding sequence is TGTGCCTGGAGTGCCCCCCTTCTGGCCAACGTCCTGACTTTC. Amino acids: CAWSAPLLANVLTF.